The 3 T cell receptor beta chains given below trace back to one sample, sequenced in a study of CD8 T cells in Susac syndrome. It was with random hexamers that 0.5 to 1 ug RNA was reverse transcribed. TCRdb re-called the immunoSEQ multiplex PCR reads through MiXCR, storing one row per CDR3 protein. The sample shows 250,000 to 300,000 distinct CDR3 sequences, 70% to 90% of them seen only once. The sample taken for sequencing was CD8+ T cells from PBMCs. Source of these receptors: a human donor with multiple sclerosis.

This chain uses TRBV20-1 with TRBJ2-7, with 7 bases aligning to TRBD2. CDR1 DFQATT and CDR2 SNEGSKA come from the germline V gene (reference sequence). V trimming: 0 bases; J trimming: 6 bases; junction bases outside the gene matches: 11. The CDR3 has 15 residues. Here the CDR3 reads CSARDRTRETIEQYF. The CDR3 nucleotides are TGCAGTGCTAGAGATCGGACGCGGGAGACTATCGAGCAGTACTTC.

The rearrangement uses TRBV19 and TRBJ1-1, with 7 bases fitting TRBD1. Trimming removed 0 bases from V and 1 base from J; junction bases left unmatched: 8. The CDR3 is made up of 17 amino acids. Germline-derived CDR1 and CDR2 are LNHDA and SQIVND (reference sequence). The CDR3 sequence: CASSIDPPRQGNTEAFF. The CDR3, as DNA: TGTGCCAGTAGTATAGACCCCCCTCGACAGGGGAACACTGAAGCTTTCTTT. The complete variable domain, with remaining parts taken from reference TRBV19 and TRBJ1-1, reads DGGITQSPKYLFRKEGQNVTLSCEQNLNHDAMYWYRQDPGQGLRLIYYSQIVNDFQKGDIAEGYSVSREKKESFPLTVTSAQKNPTAFYLCASSIDPPRQGNTEAFFGQGTRLTVV.

CDR3 sequence reads: CASSTSPRNQETQYF. The CDR3 nucleotides read TGTGCCAGCAGCACATCCCCTAGGAACCAAGAGACCCAGTACTTC. This chain links TRBV3-1 with TRBJ2-5; the D is unclear. Germline loops: CDR1 LGHDT, CDR2 YNNKEL (reference sequence). V was trimmed by 5 bases and J by 0 bases, leaving 13 bases between them. This CDR3 contains 15 residues.